This T cell receptor beta chain originates from a study of cytomegalovirus exposure and HLA in healthy donors. Study information: Earlier, roughly 180 million T cells were analyzed, and 95 million to 140 million unique TCR beta sequences were found among them. Notes on the study in general: Donors belonging to an Asian-associated ancestry cluster reportedly showed fewer N-insertions in productive TCRs than the approximately 700-donor mean, according to what a later analysis found. HLA restriction was apparent for most CMV-associated TCR beta chains in a later analysis.

The primer mix had 60 Vbeta and 13 Jbeta primers. The table came from immunoSEQ multiplex PCR; TCRdb's copy has only in-frame clones and leaves some out. Here the sample spans around 63,000 clones, roughly 80% being singletons. Healthy bone marrow donors formed the donor group. This clone occurred once. The antigen is not known. The germline V gene encodes CDR1 SGHTA and CDR2 FQGNSA. This CDR3 contains 12 residues. V dropped 8 bases and J dropped 2 bases, with 10 bases sitting between them. The sequenced sample was PBMCs. The chain couples TRBV7-2 to TRBJ2-7; a possible D gene is TRBD2 (6 bases). This TCR came from a woman aged 25-40 years in good health and CMV-seronegative. The CDR3 DNA sequence: TGTGCCAGCGGTTCTAGCGCCTACGAGCAGTACTTC. Protein sequence: CASGSSAYEQYF.